This T cell receptor (beta chain) derives from a study of control samples from healthy donors and cancer patients. Germline loops: CDR1 SEHNR, CDR2 FQNEAQ (reference sequence). Trimming took 4 bases from V and 9 from J; bases not matched to a gene: 5. The CDR3 runs 13 residues. Produced via immunoSEQ multiplex PCR; TCRdb's table is partial and in-frame only. The sample lists more than 90,000 clones, roughly 90% occurring once. The sequence came from a man under 40 in good health. Sequenced input: blood. The chain joins TRBV7-9 to TRBJ2-1, with 8 nucleotides matching TRBD2. The CDR3 DNA is TGTGCCAGCAGCTCTGGACTAGCAAGTGAGCAGTTCTTC. Its protein is CASSSGLASEQFF.